Listed here are 32 T cell receptor beta chains from one sample, sequenced in a study of neoadjuvant anti-PD-1 for oral cavity cancer. Some clones are missing from TCRdb's copy, which holds only in-frame ones; the method was immunoSEQ multiplex PCR. The profile covers about 20,000 clones, with about 65% appearing a single time and approximately 2.7% taken by the ten largest. Sample: PBMCs, taken before nivolumab (anti-PD-1) treatment. These receptors all stem from a person aged 35 to 85 with oral cavity squamous cell carcinoma.

In its sample, this clone is medium-sized. The rearrangement links TRBV10-1 to TRBJ2-3; D is unclear. The V and J ends lost 0 bases and 5 bases respectively, with 6 bases between them. This CDR3 has 13 residues. CDR1 is WNHNN, CDR2 SYGVQD, per germline (reference sequence). CDR3: CASSESLEDTQYF. CDR3 nucleotide sequence: TGCGCCAGCAGTGAGTCGTTGGAAGATACGCAGTATTTT.

The V call is TRBV19, the J call TRBJ2-7; 13 bases align to TRBD2. The CDR3 is 15 residues long. Germline V gives CDR1 LNHDA, CDR2 SQIVND (reference sequence). The trim removed 5 bases at V and 5 bases at J, leaving 6 bases unmatched. DNA for the CDR3: TGTGCCAGTAGTCCTCGGACTAGCGGGAGCAACGAGCAGTACTTC. Translation gives CASSPRTSGSNEQYF.

The chain recombines TRBV6-5 with TRBJ2-5; 9 positions match TRBD2. Germline CDR1 is MNHEY and CDR2 is SVGAGI. V shed 6 bases and J 7 bases; nucleotides not matched to a gene: 6. The CDR3 covers 13 residues. CDR3: CASSGLAPGTQYF. Written as DNA, the CDR3 is TGTGCCAGCAGCGGACTAGCGCCGGGGACCCAGTACTTC.

The table lists this clone with a few counts. V gene TRBV20-1 combines with J gene TRBJ1-1; no firm D call. Germline lookup yields CDR1 DFQATT and CDR2 SNEGSKA (reference sequence). Trimming left V 4 bases short and J 4 bases short, with 4 bases between. This CDR3 is built from 10 residues. CDR3 sequence reads: CSAKSTEAFF. The CDR3, as DNA: TGCAGTGCTAAGAGCACTGAAGCTTTCTTT.

V is TRBV6-6 and J is TRBJ1-2; D is unresolved. CDR1 and CDR2 from the germline V gene are MNHNY and SVGAGI (reference sequence). The CDR3 length is 10 residues. Trimming shortened V by 7 bases and J by 7 bases, and 7 bases separated the two germline ends. CDR3 sequence reads: CASKEVGYTF. In nucleotides, the CDR3 is TGTGCCAGCAAGGAGGTTGGCTACACCTTC.

The CDR3 DNA sequence: TGTGCCAGCAGACAAGATACTAGCGTCGGCCGAAAACTGTTTTTT. The encoded protein is CASRQDTSVGRKLFF. The chain has TRBV6-5 and TRBJ1-4; D uncertain. The V end lost 6 bases, the J end lost 10 bases, and 21 bases lay between the germline ends. This CDR3 is 15 amino acids long. Germline-derived CDR1 and CDR2 are MNHEY and SVGAGI.

The chain is built from TRBV7-8 and TRBJ2-7; 9 bases match TRBD2. V lost 6 bases, J lost 2 bases, and 8 bases stayed unmatched. CDR1 is SGHVS, CDR2 FQNEAQ, per germline. This CDR3 has 15 residues. The CDR3 sequence is CASSHGLATTYEQYF. Written as DNA, the CDR3 is TGTGCCAGCAGTCACGGACTAGCGACGACCTACGAGCAGTACTTC.

This rearrangement joins TRBV11-3 to TRBJ2-1; TRBD2 agrees at 9 bases. V shed 5 bases, J shed 10 bases, and the junction held 12 bases outside the gene matches. CDR1 is SGHNT, CDR2 YENEEA, per germline. This CDR3 has 15 residues. The CDR3 loop is CASSDRSLAGSEQFF. The CDR3 DNA follows: TGTGCCAGCAGCGATAGATCCCTAGCGGGGTCGGAGCAGTTCTTC.

This chain connects TRBV11-2 to TRBJ2-7; D is undetermined. Looked up from germline, CDR1 is SGHAT and CDR2 is FQNNGV. The length of the CDR3 is 10 residues. Trimming pared 4 bases from V and 4 bases from J, leaving 2 bases between. CDR3 protein: CASSSYEQYF. CDR3 DNA sequence: TGTGCCAGCAGCTCTTACGAGCAGTACTTC.

This clone was seen just once. V gene TRBV5-4 combines with J gene TRBJ2-7; D might be TRBD1 or TRBD2, each matching 6 bases. The V and J ends lost 0 bases and 0 bases respectively, with 13 bases between them. The CDR3 consists of 16 residues. CDR1 and CDR2 (germline): SGHNT, YYREEE (reference sequence). The CDR3 loop reads CASSLEGGAGSYEQYF. In DNA, the CDR3 is TGTGCCAGCAGCTTGGAGGGGGGCGCGGGCTCCTACGAGCAGTACTTC.

The chain joins TRBV27 to TRBJ2-7; 8 positions match TRBD2. CDR1 and CDR2 (germline): MNHEY, SMNVEV (reference sequence). The CDR3 totals 14 residues. V shed 7 bases, J shed 6 bases, and the junction held 11 bases outside the gene matches. The CDR3 region has the DNA TGTGCCAGCACTTCACCGGGACTAGGTACCGAGCAGTACTTC. Translation gives CASTSPGLGTEQYF.

The chain recombines TRBV5-6 with TRBJ1-3; weak D call: TRBD1 (6 bases). The CDR3 is made up of 13 amino acids. V lost 5 bases to trimming and J lost 7 bases, with 13 bases between them. Germline CDR1 is SGHDT and CDR2 is YYEEEE. CDR3 sequence reads: CASRGGPGNTIYF. The CDR3 DNA reads as TGTGCCAGCAGAGGGGGACCAGGGAACACCATATATTTT.

The genes are TRBV9 and TRBJ2-1; TRBD2 agrees at 10 bases. J was trimmed by 8 bases and V by 0 bases; bases with no gene match: 11. The CDR3 length is 17 residues. Germline V gene data show CDR1 as SGDLS and CDR2 as YYNGEE. This CDR3 reads CASSVAASGSFGYEQFF. The CDR3 DNA reads TGTGCCAGCAGCGTAGCGGCTAGCGGGAGTTTCGGGTATGAGCAGTTCTTC. The variable domain in full, with the rest retrieved from reference TRBV9 and TRBJ2-1, is DSGVTQTPKHLITATGQRVTLRCSPRSGDLSVYWYQQSLDQGLQFLIQYYNGEERAKGNILERFSAQQFPDLHSELNLSSLELGDSALYFCASSVAASGSFGYEQFFGPGTRLTVL.

The gene calls are TRBV11-2 and TRBJ2-7; D is possibly TRBD2 (6 bases). Between the trimmed V and J ends, which lost 0 bases and 6 bases, there was a span of 18 bases. Germline values: CDR1 SGHAT, CDR2 FQNNGV. The CDR3 is 16 amino acids. The CDR3 region is CASSLDPGRSGGEQYF. The DNA of the CDR3 is TGTGCCAGCAGCTTAGATCCCGGGAGATCCGGGGGCGAGCAGTACTTC.

This sequence joins TRBV27 and TRBJ2-2; no clear D gene. Trimming took off 6 bases at V and 3 bases at J, with 8 bases between the two ends. This CDR3 has 13 residues. CDR1 and CDR2 (germline): MNHEY, SMNVEV (reference sequence). The CDR3 DNA reads as TGTGCCAGCAGGAAGGTGGACACCGGGGAGCTGTTTTTT. Its translation is CASRKVDTGELFF.

The chain carries TRBV7-3 and TRBJ1-1, with a tentative D call TRBD1 (6 bases). CDR1 is SGHTA and CDR2 is FQGTGA in the germline V gene. There are 15 residues in the CDR3. Trimming took off 1 base at V and 1 base at J, with 10 bases between the two ends. The CDR3 loop is CASSLSGRGNTEAFF. The CDR3 DNA is TGTGCCAGCAGCTTAAGCGGCAGGGGGAACACTGAAGCTTTCTTT.

The chain uses TRBV2 and TRBJ1-4; 9 nucleotides line up with TRBD1. CDR1 is SNHLY and CDR2 is FYNNEI in the germline V gene. After removal of 6 bases from V and 7 bases from J, the junction contained 6 bases not matched to a gene. This CDR3 region has 14 residues. DNA of the CDR3: TGTGCCAGCAGCCAACAGGGGGCGGGTGAAAAACTGTTTTTT. Translation: CASSQQGAGEKLFF.

The genes are TRBV4-1 and TRBJ2-4; D gene ambiguous. The germline gives CDR1 MGHRA, CDR2 YSYEKL. This CDR3 comprises 15 residues. The ends were cut back, 3 bases at V and 5 bases at J, with 14 bases in the middle. The CDR3 loop reads CASSQAPLIENIQYF. The DNA of the CDR3 is TGCGCCAGCAGCCAGGCACCACTTATTGAAAACATTCAGTACTTC.

The CDR3 region is CAWRDSLASSTGELFF. As DNA, the CDR3 is TGTGCCTGGAGGGATTCACTAGCGAGCAGCACCGGGGAGCTGTTTTTT. This rearrangement joins TRBV30 to TRBJ2-2; TRBD2 matches at 7 bases. Germline CDR1 is GTSNPN and CDR2 is SVGIG (reference sequence). This CDR3 comprises 16 residues. The ends lost 3 bases at V and 4 bases at J; junction bases unmatched: 11.

This chain joins TRBV6-5 and TRBJ2-1; the D is unclear. Trimming pared 4 bases from V and 4 bases from J, leaving 8 bases between. The CDR3 covers 13 residues. The V gene's germline CDR1 is MNHEY and CDR2 SVGAGI. As DNA, the CDR3 is TGTGCCAGCAGTTCGGCAGTGTACAATGAGCAGTTCTTC. Encoded protein: CASSSAVYNEQFF.

V is TRBV10-3 and J is TRBJ2-7; 7 nucleotides agree with TRBD1. V lost 3 bases, J lost 4 bases, and 9 bases stayed unmatched. CDR3 length: 15 residues. Germline CDR1 is ENHRY and CDR2 is SYGVKD. The CDR3 region has the DNA TGTGCCATCAGTGACCGGGACAGAAACTTGTACGAGCAGTACTTC. It translates to CAISDRDRNLYEQYF.

The rearrangement uses TRBV6-1 and TRBJ2-7, with no clear D. V lost 7 bases, J lost 2 bases, and 18 bases lay in between. Per the germline V gene, CDR1 is MNHNS and CDR2 is SASEGT. The CDR3 is made up of 15 amino acids. The CDR3 loop reads CASTSSVVSTYEQYF. The DNA of the CDR3 is TGTGCCAGCACCTCCTCAGTCGTTTCCACCTACGAGCAGTACTTC.

This clone came up a few times. The chain joins TRBV29-1 to TRBJ1-1; D is possibly TRBD1 (5 bases). The V end lost 6 bases, the J end lost 0 bases, and 8 bases lay between the germline ends. CDR3 length equals 12 residues. Germline CDR1 reads SQVTM; CDR2 reads ANQGSEA. CDR3 coding DNA: TGCAGCGTCAGACAGTTGAACACTGAAGCTTTCTTT. This translates into CSVRQLNTEAFF. Full variable domain (outside the CDR3, taken from reference TRBV29-1 and TRBJ1-1): SAVISQKPSRDICQRGTSLTIQCQVDSQVTMMFWYRQQPGQSLTLIATANQGSEATYESGFVIDKFPISRPNLTFSTLTVSNMSPEDSSIYLCSVRQLNTEAFFGQGTRLTVV.

This clone has only a few counts. The chain recombines TRBV7-9 with TRBJ2-7, with unresolved D. Per the germline V gene, CDR1 is SEHNR and CDR2 is FQNEAQ (reference sequence). The CDR3 spans 13 residues. V gave up 5 bases and J gave up 4 bases, with 12 bases separating them. CDR3 DNA sequence: TGTGCCAGCAGCCGAGTTGGGTGGTACGAGCAGTACTTC. The encoded protein is CASSRVGWYEQYF.

The rearrangement links TRBV7-3 to TRBJ2-3; D possibly corresponds to TRBD2 (6 bases). The CDR3 totals 13 residues. The germline V gene has CDR1 SGHTA and CDR2 FQGTGA. V dropped 7 bases and J dropped 4 bases, with 12 bases sitting between them. This CDR3 is CASTLTGADTQYF. The CDR3 DNA reads as TGTGCCAGCACGCTCACGGGGGCAGATACGCAGTATTTT. Full variable domain (missing parts from reference TRBV7-3 and TRBJ2-3): GAGVSQTPSNKVTEKGKYVELRCDPISGHTALYWYRQSLGQGPEFLIYFQGTGAADDSGLPNDRFFAVRPEGSVSTLKIQRTERGDSAVYLCASTLTGADTQYFGPGTRLTVL.

The V and J genes are TRBV5-6 and TRBJ2-5; weak D call: TRBD1 (6 bases). The V end was cut by 4 bases, the J end by 2 bases, with 12 bases between. The germline CDR1 and CDR2 sequences are SGHDT and YYEEEE. This CDR3 is built from 14 residues. CDR3 sequence reads: CASSLTRGQETQYF. CDR3 nucleotide sequence: TGTGCCAGCAGCCTCACTAGGGGGCAAGAGACCCAGTACTTC.

The chain carries TRBV27 and TRBJ2-1, with 7 bases that match TRBD2. The CDR3 extends over 15 amino acids. With 7 bases clipped from V and 1 base from J, the junction kept 7 bases outside the gene matches. The germline V gene encodes CDR1 MNHEY and CDR2 SMNVEV (reference sequence). In DNA form, the CDR3 reads TGTGCCAGCACCATGACTAGCCCATCCTACAATGAGCAGTTCTTC. Encoded protein: CASTMTSPSYNEQFF.

The table lists this clone with a few counts. The chain carries TRBV5-1 and TRBJ1-1, with a possible D match to TRBD1 (5 bases). Trimming shortened V by 3 bases and J by 2 bases, and 17 bases separated the two germline ends. The CDR3 extends over 16 amino acids. Germline V lookup: CDR1 SGHRS, CDR2 YFSETQ. The CDR3 is CASSWGGPQVNTEAFF. CDR3 sequence (DNA): TGCGCCAGCAGCTGGGGGGGTCCCCAGGTAAACACTGAAGCTTTCTTT.

This clone turned up a few times. This chain uses TRBV7-9 with TRBJ2-7; 8 bases line up with TRBD1. Unmatched junction bases numbered 2, after V lost 1 base and J lost 3 bases. Germline V gene sequence: CDR1 SEHNR, CDR2 FQNEAQ (reference sequence). The CDR3 is 14 amino acids. In DNA, the CDR3 is TGTGCCAGCAGCTTAGGAGGGACAGGCTACGAGCAGTACTTC. Translation: CASSLGGTGYEQYF. The variable domain in full, completed from reference TRBV7-9 and TRBJ2-7, reads DTGVSQNPRHKITKRGQNVTFRCDPISEHNRLYWYRQTLGQGPEFLTYFQNEAQLEKSRLLSDRFSAERPKGSFSTLEIQRTEQGDSAMYLCASSLGGTGYEQYFGPGTRLTVT.

The rearrangement links TRBV4-2 to TRBJ2-3; possibly TRBD1 or TRBD2 for D (6 bases each). The germline V gene has CDR1 LGHNA and CDR2 YNFKEQ. Trimming left V 0 bases short and J 1 base short, with 11 bases between. This CDR3 comprises 16 residues. The CDR3 loop reads CASSQEEGEGTDTQYF. The CDR3 coding sequence is TGTGCCAGCAGCCAAGAAGAGGGGGAGGGCACAGATACGCAGTATTTT.

This clone was observed a single time. The chain links TRBV7-3 to TRBJ2-3, with a tentative D call TRBD2 (5 bases). With 2 bases removed from V and 2 bases from J, the gap between germline ends came to 14 bases. CDR1 and CDR2 (germline): SGHTA, FQGTGA. The CDR3 extends over 16 amino acids. The CDR3 is CASSLGDSAYTDTQYF. CDR3 nucleotides: TGTGCCAGCAGCTTAGGCGATAGCGCCTACACAGATACGCAGTATTTT.

The V call is TRBV14, the J call TRBJ2-7, with 7 bases identical to TRBD1. The V gene's germline CDR1 is SGHDN and CDR2 FVKESK. The J segment lost 3 bases and the V segment lost 3 bases, leaving 14 bases of the junction unmatched. This CDR3 comprises 17 residues. Here the CDR3 DNA reads TGTGCCAGCAGCCACCTCCCCCTCGGGGACAGCGACTACGAGCAGTACTTC. As protein: CASSHLPLGDSDYEQYF.